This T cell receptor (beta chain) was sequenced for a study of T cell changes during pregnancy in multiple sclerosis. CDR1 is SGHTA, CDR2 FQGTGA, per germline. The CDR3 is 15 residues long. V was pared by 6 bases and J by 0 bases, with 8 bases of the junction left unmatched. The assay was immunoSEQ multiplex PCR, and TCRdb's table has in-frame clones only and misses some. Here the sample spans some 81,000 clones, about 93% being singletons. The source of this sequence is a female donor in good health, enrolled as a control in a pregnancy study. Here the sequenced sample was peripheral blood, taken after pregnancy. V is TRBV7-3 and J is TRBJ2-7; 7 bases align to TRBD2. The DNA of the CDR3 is TGTGCCAGCAGTCCAACTAGCGCTTTCTCCTACGAGCAGTACTTC. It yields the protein CASSPTSAFSYEQYF.